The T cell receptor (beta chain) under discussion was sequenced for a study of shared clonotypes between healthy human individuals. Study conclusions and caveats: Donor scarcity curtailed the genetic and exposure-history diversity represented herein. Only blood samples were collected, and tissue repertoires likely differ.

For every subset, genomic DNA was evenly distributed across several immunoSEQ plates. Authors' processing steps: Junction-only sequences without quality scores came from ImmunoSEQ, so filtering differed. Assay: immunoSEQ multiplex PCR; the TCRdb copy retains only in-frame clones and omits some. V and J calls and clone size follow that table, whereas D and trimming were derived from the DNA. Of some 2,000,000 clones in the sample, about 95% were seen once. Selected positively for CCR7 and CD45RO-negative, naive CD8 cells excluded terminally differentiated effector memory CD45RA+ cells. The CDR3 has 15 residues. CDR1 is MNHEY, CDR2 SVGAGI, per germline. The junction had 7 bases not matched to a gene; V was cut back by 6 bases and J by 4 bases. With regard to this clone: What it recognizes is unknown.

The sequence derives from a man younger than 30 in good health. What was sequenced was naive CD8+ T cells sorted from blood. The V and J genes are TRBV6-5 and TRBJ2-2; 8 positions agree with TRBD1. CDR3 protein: CASRRGQGSTGELFF. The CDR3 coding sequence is TGTGCCAGCAGAAGAGGACAGGGCAGCACCGGGGAGCTGTTTTTT.